This TCR beta chain was observed in a study of shared clonotypes between healthy human individuals (dated by TCRdb to the early 2020s). For context, the study as a whole: The cohort comprised a couple of women and a few men aged 18 to 49 years. To estimate repertoire size and how much clonotypes are shared between individuals, the study performed deep sequencing of blood TCR repertoires from roughly five healthy adults. For each donor, three plates each were used for CD4 naive and CD4 memory, two plates were used for CD8 naive, and one plate was used for CD8 memory. Different laboratories and diverse techniques were used to prepare libraries and sequence TCR repertoires, to increase sequencing depth and limit assay-specific biases. Per donor, leukapheresis produced somewhere between about 0.9 and 9.5 billion PBMCs. Overall results and qualifications from the work: Larger estimated clonotype richness was generally found for naive subsets than for memory subsets. Incomplete sequencing was indicated by rarefaction of sorted-subset datasets, despite the large sequencing depth. Compared with non-shared clonotypes, clonotypes shared by all four sorted-subset donors had higher generation probabilities. When a few donors were compared, the shared fraction of clonotypes was around 5% for naive CD4, 3.5% to 4% for naive CD8, roughly 2.5% for memory CD4, and under 0.5% for memory CD8. Based on pairwise subsampling, the degree of clonotype sharing among donors was expected to be affected by sequencing depth. The small number of donors limited the genetic and exposure-history diversity represented. Sampling was restricted to blood, and TCR repertoires in tissue are likely to differ from TCR repertoires in blood.

Donors were healthy HIV-negative adults with no recently reported acute infections or vaccinations. All donors were Caucasian adults living in Nashville, Tennessee, USA. CD4+ T cells were enriched through magnetic negative selection, after which naive cells were positively selected on CD45RA and the remaining negative fraction served as the memory subset. After blood collection by leukapheresis, PBMCs were isolated using Ficoll-Histopaque density gradient centrifugation and then cryopreserved in the vapor phase of liquid nitrogen. Analytical flow cytometry was used to check the purity and quantity of every magnetically sorted T cell population. Each sorted fraction had its genomic DNA isolated and then quantified by UV absorbance on a Nanodrop 2000c. Notes on this clone: Its specific antigen is unknown. No base qualities exist here, and no much larger clone lies one base off it.

TCR CDR3 regions were amplified from genomic DNA by multiplex PCR using the deep immunoSEQ assay. For each cell subset, the extracted genomic DNA was distributed evenly across all wells of several immunoSEQ 96-well plates, and each plate served as one replicate. For sorted subsets, each replicate PCR was loaded with roughly 200 ng genomic DNA, equivalent to about 30,000 T cell genomes. Purified libraries were measured with a Qubit 3.0 fluorometer, size-checked on a Bioanalyzer 2100, and measured again with the KAPA Library Quantification kit. A separate single-read 150-cycle Illumina NextSeq 550 flow cell was used to sequence each immunoSEQ 96-well plate. The source study handled its data this way. The immunoSEQ output contained only junctional sequences without quality scores, so filtering could not match that applied to full-length reads. To assign V/J genes and CDR3, sequences were annotated using PyIR, a Python wrapper for IgBLAST v1.9, with IMGT germline references. Reads were removed for weak V/J assignments (E-value above 1e-6), missing CDR3, stop codons, out-of-frame junctions, or ambiguous translated residues. V3J clonotypes were defined as sequences sharing an identical inferred V gene, J gene, and CDR3 amino acid sequence. The percentage overlap between two repertoires was calculated by dividing the number of shared unique clonotypes by the size of the smaller repertoire. Three approaches were used to assess repertoire richness: RTK rarefaction, the Chao1 estimator, and Recon v2.1 estimates of unobserved clonotypes. For all TCRbeta clonotypes obtained by the gDNA method from four donors, generation probabilities were computed with OLGA. TCRdb mirrors the immuneACCESS table, restricted to in-frame sequences. Some clones are absent from its copies; in checked studies, under half trace to an unresolved V gene, and the reason for the others is unknown. The V and J calls and the clone size are those of that table, but D and trimming were determined from the DNA. For this sample there are about 680,000 clones; roughly 70% appear just once. The top ten clonotypes cover under 2% of the sample.

Counted from cysteine to phenylalanine, this CDR3 has 14 amino acids. The kept DNA is CDR3 alone, 42 bases in frame from the first base. CDR1 and CDR2, per the germline V gene (reference sequence), are SEHNR and FQNEAQ. What was sequenced was memory CD4+ T cells sorted from blood. Sample cell subset or site, as interpreted from the label and publication: CD45RA-negative fraction. This receptor chain uses TRBV7-9 and TRBJ2-5; the D call is tentative, TRBD1 or TRBD2, as each matches 5 bases. With the DNA end fitting TRBJ2-7 better, the J assignment may be wrong. The receptor was isolated from a woman aged 25 to 39 in good health. The CDR3 reads as follows: CASSLQGVTYEQYF. The DNA reads as follows: TGTGCCAGCAGCTTACAGGGAGTTACCTACGAGCAGTACTTC.